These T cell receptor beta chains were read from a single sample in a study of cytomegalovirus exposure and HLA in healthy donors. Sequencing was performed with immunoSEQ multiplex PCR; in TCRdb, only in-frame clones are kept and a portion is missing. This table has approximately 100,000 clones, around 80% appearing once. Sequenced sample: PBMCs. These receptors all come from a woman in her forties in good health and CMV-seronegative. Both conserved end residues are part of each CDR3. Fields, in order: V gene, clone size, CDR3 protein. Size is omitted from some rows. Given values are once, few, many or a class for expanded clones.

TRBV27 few CASSLQGAGVYGYTF
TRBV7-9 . CSSSPRFGGIQYF
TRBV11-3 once CASSPGLAEASYEQYF
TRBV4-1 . CASSQDLGTGVIYGYTF
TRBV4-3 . CASSQTGTGVTDTQYF
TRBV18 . CASSGTSGETQYF
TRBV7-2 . CASSLDRGGTDTQYF
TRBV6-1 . CASSDVDRGYNEQFF
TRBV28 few CASSRQENTEAFF
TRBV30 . CAFSRTGGVREKLFF
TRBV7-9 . CSSSFKGAGDTQYF
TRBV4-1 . CASSRDRETEAFF
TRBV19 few CASSLYRYNEQFF
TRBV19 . CASSIGGRAWETQYF
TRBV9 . CASGAGVTYEQYF
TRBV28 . CASSLRTGGFRPQHF
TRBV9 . CASSSQARPAATEAFF
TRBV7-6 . CASSPGLAGGKNIQYF
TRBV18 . CASSPEQGVHEQYF
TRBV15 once CATSREPTDTQYF
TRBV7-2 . CASSDKTPPSSYEQYF
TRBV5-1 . CASTLGNTEAFF
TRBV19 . CASKSKGGGNYEQYF
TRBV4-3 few CASSQGNSYNEQFF
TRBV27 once CADPYRVRDTGELFF
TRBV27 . CASSLYGGGTDTQYF
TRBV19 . CATKLPGSSGELFF
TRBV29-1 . CSVPRGALEQFF
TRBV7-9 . CASRSSGTGSTGELFF
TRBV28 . CASVGTGNQPQHF
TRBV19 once CASSMRQDSNQPQHF
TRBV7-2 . CASSLSLAGDPYEQYF
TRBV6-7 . CASSYSSQGAVMGHQPQHF
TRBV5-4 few CASSWGGTGQTEAFF
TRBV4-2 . CASSPRRTGNSPLHF
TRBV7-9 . CASSSTSGGPTYNEQFF
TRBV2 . CASRLYSNQPQHF
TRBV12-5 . CASGLVGGDTQYF
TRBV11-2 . CASSATQGNEQYF
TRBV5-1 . CASSLGEGNEQFF
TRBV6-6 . CASRAFLSTDTQYF
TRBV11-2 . CASSVGLIIPEAFF
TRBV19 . CASSPGDNSPLHF
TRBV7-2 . CASSLGQAGNYGYTF
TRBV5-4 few CASSSPVGEAEQYF
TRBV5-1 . CASSPDSEQYF
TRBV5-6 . CASSSWEPGDEQFF
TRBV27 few CASSFLSGYEQYF
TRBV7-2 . CASSQTGGSTSGNTIYF
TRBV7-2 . CASSLGLGGQETQYF
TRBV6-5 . CASTSSGGFVYEQYF
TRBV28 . CASRGSGQGAYEQYF